The 29 T cell receptor beta chains in this list originate from one sample, sequenced in a study of OX40 agonist ivuxolimab in advanced cancers. The table came from immunoSEQ multiplex PCR; TCRdb's copy has only in-frame clones and leaves some out. Among thousands of clones, less than 70% were seen once, and the ten largest hold 18%. This sample comprised CD4+ or CD8+ T cells sorted from blood, obtained in a trial of the OX40 agonist ivuxolimab. These receptors all come from an adult with an advanced solid tumor such as melanoma, head and neck, liver or kidney cancer.

This clone appeared a few times. The chain recombines TRBV7-2 with TRBJ1-1; the D gene is possibly TRBD1 (6 bases). This CDR3 region has 13 residues. V was pared by 3 bases and J by 11 bases, with 16 bases between. The germline V gene has CDR1 SGHTA and CDR2 FQGNSA. The CDR3 sequence: CASSLGYRTEAFF. In DNA form, the CDR3 reads TGTGCCAGCAGCTTGGGGTATCGGACAGAGGCTTTCTTT.

This clone was detected once. The CDR3 is CASRQPGLAYEQYF. In DNA, the CDR3 is TGTGCCAGCAGGCAACCGGGACTAGCCTACGAGCAGTACTTC. V gene TRBV28 combines with J gene TRBJ2-7, with 8 bases aligning to TRBD2. The CDR3 consists of 14 residues. V was clipped by 6 bases and J by 2 bases; unmatched bases: 6. The germline gives CDR1 MDHEN, CDR2 SYDVKM.

The chain links TRBV6-5 to TRBJ1-2; D uncertain. CDR1 and CDR2 from the germline V gene are MNHEY and SVGAGI. The V end lost 8 bases, the J end lost 6 bases, and 7 bases lay between the germline ends. The length of the CDR3 is 10 residues. For the CDR3, the DNA is TGTGCCAGCTGGGAAAATGGCTACACCTTC. Residues: CASWENGYTF.

The rearrangement links TRBV19 to TRBJ2-1, with 10 bases that match TRBD1. The CDR3 runs to 14 residues. Germline assignment: CDR1 LNHDA and CDR2 SQIVND (reference sequence). The V and J ends lost 5 bases and 5 bases, in that order; junction bases with no gene match: 3. The CDR3 DNA is TGTGCCAGTAGTTGGGGGACAGGGGACAATGAGCAGTTCTTC. Translating it yields CASSWGTGDNEQFF. The full variable domain, completed using reference TRBV19 and TRBJ2-1, is DGGITQSPKYLFRKEGQNVTLSCEQNLNHDAMYWYRQDPGQGLRLIYYSQIVNDFQKGDIAEGYSVSREKKESFPLTVTSAQKNPTAFYLCASSWGTGDNEQFFGPGTRLTVL.

V and J are TRBV29-1 and TRBJ2-1, with D uncertain. CDR1 is SQVTM and CDR2 is ANQGSEA in the germline V gene. This CDR3 is built from 11 residues. The V end was cut by 4 bases, the J end by 7 bases, with 8 bases between. CDR3 sequence: CSVASRNEQFF. CDR3 sequence (DNA): TGCAGCGTTGCCAGCAGGAATGAGCAGTTCTTC.

This chain links TRBV6-5 with TRBJ2-3; no clear D gene. V gave up 2 bases and J gave up 2 bases, with 11 bases separating them. The CDR3 spans 15 residues. The germline V gene has CDR1 MNHEY and CDR2 SVGAGI. The CDR3 DNA sequence: TGTGCCAGCAGTTACGTTGGCGCGGACACAGATACGCAGTATTTT. Translated: CASSYVGADTDTQYF.

The gene calls are TRBV4-3 and TRBJ1-2, with TRBD1 as a possible D gene (5 bases). CDR3 length equals 14 residues. With 4 bases removed from V and 5 bases from J, the gap between germline ends came to 14 bases. Germline V CDR1 and CDR2: LGHNA, YSLEER. CDR3 sequence reads: CASSPQRGSYGYTF. The CDR3 nucleotides read TGCGCCAGCAGCCCTCAGAGGGGATCTTATGGCTACACCTTC.

V is TRBV6-1 and J is TRBJ1-2; a possible D gene is TRBD1 (6 bases). Trimming took off 4 bases at V and 8 bases at J, with 23 bases between the two ends. The CDR3 covers 16 residues. CDR1 and CDR2 (germline): MNHNS, SASEGT. The CDR3 DNA is TGTGCCAGCAGTGCTGTTACAGGGTACCGAGGTGGGGGCTACACCTTC. It encodes CASSAVTGYRGGGYTF.

In DNA form, the CDR3 reads TGTGCCAGCAGCTTGGAGGGTTTCACCTACGAGCAGTACTTC. Protein: CASSLEGFTYEQYF. The rearrangement links TRBV7-2 to TRBJ2-7; possibly TRBD2 for D (6 bases). The CDR3 spans 14 residues. Trimming removed 3 bases from V and 2 bases from J, with 11 bases in between. CDR1 and CDR2 (germline): SGHTA, FQGNSA.

The rearrangement joins TRBV27 to TRBJ2-7, with D perhaps given as TRBD1 or TRBD2 (6 bases each). The germline V and J ends were trimmed by 1 base and 3 bases, with 13 bases remaining between them. The germline V gene encodes CDR1 MNHEY and CDR2 SMNVEV (reference sequence). The CDR3 extends over 15 amino acids. This chain's CDR3 is CASSLYYGGGYEQYF. In nucleotides, the CDR3 is TGTGCCAGCAGTTTATACTACGGGGGCGGCTACGAGCAGTACTTC.

The J gene is TRBJ2-7, the V gene TRBV4-1; D remains ambiguous. The ends were cut back, 0 bases at V and 3 bases at J, with 12 bases in the middle. The CDR3 is 15 amino acids. Germline V gene sequence: CDR1 MGHRA, CDR2 YSYEKL. The CDR3 is CASSQEGSAGYEQYF. CDR3 bases: TGCGCCAGCAGCCAAGAGGGGTCCGCTGGCTACGAGCAGTACTTC.

This clone occurred a few times. V is TRBV6-4 and J is TRBJ2-5, with 11 bases fitting TRBD1. Germline V gene data show CDR1 as MRHNA and CDR2 as SNTAGT. V lost 2 bases and J lost 4; bases outside the gene matches: 0. This CDR3 region has 14 residues. CDR3 amino acids: CASSDGQGAETQYF. DNA for the CDR3: TGTGCCAGCAGTGACGGACAGGGGGCAGAGACCCAGTACTTC.

The CDR3 DNA is TGTGCCAGCACCCCGGACAGGGCCAGCTCCTACGAGCAGTACTTC. It encodes CASTPDRASSYEQYF. This chain joins TRBV6-1 and TRBJ2-7; TRBD1 aligns across 8 bases. After removal of 7 bases from V and 0 bases from J, the junction contained 8 bases not matched to a gene. This CDR3 is 15 amino acids long. The V gene's germline CDR1 is MNHNS and CDR2 SASEGT.

The V gene is TRBV18, the J gene TRBJ2-1, with 9 positions matching TRBD1. J lost 5 bases, V lost 0 bases, and 5 bases had no gene match. The CDR3 is 16 residues long. Germline CDR1 reads KGHSH; CDR2 reads LQKENI. Written as DNA, the CDR3 is TGTGCCAGCTCACCACCGACGGGACAGGGAAACAATGAGCAGTTCTTC. Encoded protein: CASSPPTGQGNNEQFF.

V usage is TRBV4-1 and J usage is TRBJ2-3; D call uncertain. With 2 bases removed from V and 4 bases from J, the gap between germline ends came to 7 bases. The CDR3 spans 13 residues. Germline assignment: CDR1 MGHRA and CDR2 YSYEKL. CDR3 coding DNA: TGCGCCAGCAGCCAATATCCTTCAGATACGCAGTATTTT. Its translation: CASSQYPSDTQYF.

The rearrangement joins TRBV27 to TRBJ1-5; possibly TRBD1 for D (5 bases). The CDR3 consists of 15 residues. CDR1 and CDR2 from the germline V gene are MNHEY and SMNVEV (reference sequence). V was clipped by 2 bases and J by 4 bases, with 12 bases between them. CDR3: CASSLMAGTNQPQHF. The DNA for the CDR3 is TGTGCCAGCAGTTTAATGGCAGGGACGAATCAGCCCCAGCATTTT.

V usage is TRBV5-8 and J usage is TRBJ1-5, with D tentatively TRBD1 (6 bases). Germline V gene lookup returns CDR1 SGHTS and CDR2 YDEGEE. With 5 bases removed from V and 0 bases from J, the gap between germline ends came to 12 bases. The CDR3 sequence is 15 residues long. The CDR3, as DNA: TGTGCCAGCAGAAACAGGGAGAATAGCAATCAGCCCCAGCATTTT. Translation: CASRNRENSNQPQHF. Combining the CDR3 with reference TRBV5-8 and TRBJ1-5 gives the whole variable domain EAGVTQSPTHLIKTRGQQATLRCSPISGHTSVYWYQQALGLGLQFLLWYDEGEERNRGNFPPRFSGRQFPNYSSELNVNALELEDSALYLCASRNRENSNQPQHFGDGTRLSIL.

In this sample, this clone turned up a few times. The rearrangement links TRBV19 to TRBJ1-1; no firm D call. Between the trimmed V and J ends, which lost 2 bases and 0 bases, there was a span of 10 bases. This CDR3 region has 15 residues. Germline CDR1 reads LNHDA; CDR2 reads SQIVND (reference sequence). CDR3 in DNA: TGTGCCAGTAGTATACTTCCCGACGTGAACACTGAAGCTTTCTTT. Residues: CASSILPDVNTEAFF.

This clone was observed a single time. The rearrangement uses TRBV5-1 and TRBJ2-3; 7 positions agree with TRBD1. Trimming removed 4 bases from V and 4 bases from J; junction bases left unmatched: 6. Looked up from germline, CDR1 is SGHRS and CDR2 is YFSETQ. The CDR3 loop spans 14 amino acids. The CDR3 sequence: CASSDGQDADTQYF. The CDR3 nucleotides read TGCGCCAGCAGCGACGGACAGGATGCAGATACGCAGTATTTT.

The V and J genes are TRBV5-4 and TRBJ2-7; 9 bases align to TRBD1. V was pared by 0 bases and J by 4 bases, with 2 bases of the junction left unmatched. The germline CDR1 and CDR2 sequences are SGHNT and YYREEE (reference sequence). The CDR3 consists of 14 residues. Here the CDR3 DNA reads TGTGCCAGCAGCTTGGCGACAGGGGGGTACGAGCAGTACTTC. Protein product: CASSLATGGYEQYF.

This clone has just a few counts. V and J are TRBV6-4 and TRBJ2-3; 9 nucleotides match TRBD2. Germline V CDR1 and CDR2: MRHNA, SNTAGT. The trim removed 0 bases at V and 2 bases at J, leaving 3 bases unmatched. The CDR3 spans 16 residues. The chain's CDR3 is CASSDSAGGPTDTQYF. The CDR3 DNA follows: TGTGCCAGCAGTGACTCGGCGGGAGGGCCCACAGATACGCAGTATTTT.

The table lists this clone with a count of one. The V gene is TRBV9, the J gene TRBJ1-5; D is ambiguous. V was trimmed by 5 bases and J by 0 bases, leaving 9 bases between them. The CDR3 runs 14 residues. CDR1 SGDLS and CDR2 YYNGEE come from the germline V gene. The CDR3 region has the DNA TGTGCCAGCAGTCCCGGGCCTAGCAATCAGCCCCAGCATTTT. Protein sequence: CASSPGPSNQPQHF.

This rearrangement joins TRBV28 to TRBJ2-5; 9 bases map to TRBD1. The CDR3 spans 15 residues. Germline lookup yields CDR1 MDHEN and CDR2 SYDVKM. J was trimmed by 5 bases and V by 4 bases; bases with no gene match: 8. The CDR3 coding sequence is TGTGCCAGCAGTTCGCCCCGACAGGGGGGGGAGACCCAGTACTTC. Translated: CASSSPRQGGETQYF.

The chain couples TRBV19 to TRBJ2-1; 10 nucleotides match TRBD2. Germline values: CDR1 LNHDA, CDR2 SQIVND (reference sequence). With V trimmed by 5 bases and J by 2 bases, 9 bases remained unmatched. CDR3 length: 17 residues. CDR3 sequence reads: CASSHSSGGHPYNEQFF. CDR3 DNA sequence: TGTGCCAGTAGTCATTCTAGCGGGGGACACCCCTACAATGAGCAGTTCTTC.

The V call is TRBV6-5, the J call TRBJ1-1; no clear D gene. Germline V gene data show CDR1 as MNHEY and CDR2 as SVGAGI. V lost 6 bases, J lost 7 bases, and 15 bases lay in between. The CDR3 consists of 13 residues. The CDR3 sequence: CASSPWEGGEAFF. In DNA form, the CDR3 reads TGTGCCAGCAGCCCCTGGGAGGGCGGTGAAGCTTTCTTT.

V gene TRBV5-7 combines with J gene TRBJ2-7, with D perhaps matching TRBD1 or TRBD2 (5 bases each). TRBV5-7 counts as an open reading frame of uncertain function. V lost 0 bases, J lost 2 bases, and 12 bases lay in between. The CDR3 length is 15 residues. CDR3 DNA sequence: TGTGCCAGCAGCTTGGTTGGGTGGGGGACCTACGAGCAGTACTTC. Translation: CASSLVGWGTYEQYF.

This sequence joins TRBV27 and TRBJ2-7; TRBD2 agrees at 8 bases. J lost 6 bases, V lost 6 bases, and 7 bases had no gene match. CDR3 size: 13 residues. Germline-derived CDR1 and CDR2 are MNHEY and SMNVEV (reference sequence). CDR3 sequence (DNA): TGTGCCAGCAGCTCCGGGACTAGGTCCGAGCAGTACTTC. Encoded protein: CASSSGTRSEQYF.

V usage is TRBV28 and J usage is TRBJ2-3, with 9 bases lining up with TRBD2. Germline V gene lookup returns CDR1 MDHEN and CDR2 SYDVKM. Trimming at V came to 2 bases and at J to 2 bases, leaving 8 bases not matched to a gene. The length of the CDR3 is 17 residues. The CDR3 loop reads CASSLRSSGTYTDTQYF. The CDR3 DNA reads as TGTGCCAGCAGTTTAAGGTCTAGCGGGACCTACACAGATACGCAGTATTTT.

The chain employs TRBV4-3 and TRBJ1-2; D is unclear. The CDR3 length is 14 residues. Germline assignment: CDR1 LGHNA and CDR2 YSLEER. Trimming left V 4 bases short and J 3 bases short, with 12 bases between. The CDR3: CASSPETHYYGYTF. The CDR3 DNA sequence: TGCGCCAGCAGCCCTGAGACCCACTACTATGGCTACACCTTC.